One and the same sample provided the 25 T cell receptor beta chains below, sequenced in a study of T cells in Graves' hyperthyroidism and ophthalmopathy. The CDR3 regions of TCR beta were amplified from RNA transcripts. Using the HTBI primer set, a first-round RT-PCR was run on the TCR CDR3. One entry per CDR3 protein results from TCRdb running MiXCR on the multiplex PCR reads. The sample lists some 600,000 distinct CDR3 sequences; around 46% were seen once. Sequencing was done on a sample of peripheral blood or thyroid tissue (not recorded which). The receptor set was obtained from a woman under 30 with Graves' hyperthyroidism.

The V gene is TRBV19, the J gene TRBJ2-5, with D perhaps TRBD1 or TRBD2 (6 bases each). This CDR3 is built from 15 residues. Trimming took off 1 base at V and 5 bases at J, with 14 bases between the two ends. Germline values: CDR1 LNHDA, CDR2 SQIVND (reference sequence). The CDR3 nucleotides read TGTGCCAGTAGTATAGTATCGGGGGCGGGGGAGACCCAGTACTTC. Translating it yields CASSIVSGAGETQYF.

V and J are TRBV19 and TRBJ2-7; D may be TRBD2 (5 bases). The CDR3 contains 12 residues. V lost 3 bases to trimming and J lost 7 bases, with 10 bases between them. CDR1 is LNHDA and CDR2 is SQIVND in the germline V gene (reference sequence). The CDR3 sequence is CASSMGSMEQYF. The CDR3, as DNA: TGTGCCAGTAGTATGGGGAGCATGGAGCAGTACTTC.

V usage is TRBV25-1 and J usage is TRBJ2-3; 8 positions match TRBD2. This CDR3 comprises 15 residues. The trim removed 6 bases at V and 1 base at J, leaving 6 bases unmatched. CDR1 and CDR2 (germline): MGHDK, SYGVNS. CDR3 bases: TGTGCCAGCAGCTTGTGGCGGGAGGGCACAGATACGCAGTATTTT. This gives the protein CASSLWREGTDTQYF.

V gene TRBV2 combines with J gene TRBJ2-7; 9 bases fit TRBD2. The trim removed 4 bases at V and 6 bases at J, leaving 10 bases unmatched. The CDR3 contains 15 residues. In germline, CDR1 is SNHLY, CDR2 FYNNEI. The CDR3 reads CASSAGSGSLSEQYF. The CDR3 DNA is TGTGCCAGCAGTGCCGGTAGCGGGAGTTTGTCCGAGCAGTACTTC.

This clonotype was counted a single time. The J gene is TRBJ2-7, the V gene TRBV10-3, with 8 bases that match TRBD1. Germline CDR1 and CDR2: ENHRY and SYGVKD. J gave up 3 bases and V 5 bases, and 3 bases lay outside the gene matches. The CDR3 loop spans 13 amino acids. CDR3 residues: CAISFDRGYEQYF. As DNA, the CDR3 is TGTGCCATCAGTTTCGACAGGGGCTACGAGCAGTACTTC.

The gene calls are TRBV7-2 and TRBJ2-5; D is possibly TRBD1 (5 bases). Germline CDR1 and CDR2: SGHTA and FQGNSA. V was shortened by 2 bases and J by 14 bases, with 12 bases between the two germline ends. CDR3 length: 11 residues. The CDR3 region is CASSLRTNQYF. The CDR3 DNA sequence: TGTGCCAGCAGCTTAAGGACAAACCAATACTTC. Full variable domain (remainder filled in from reference TRBV7-2 and TRBJ2-5): GAGVSQSPSNKVTEKGKDVELRCDPISGHTALYWYRQSLGQGLEFLIYFQGNSAPDKSGLPSDRFSAERTGGSVSTLTIQRTQQEDSAVYLCASSLRTNQYFGPGTRLLVL.

This chain joins TRBV7-2 and TRBJ2-5; 9 positions match TRBD2. Losses at the gene ends were 11 bases for V and 1 base for J; bases not matched to a gene: 11. Germline CDR1 and CDR2: SGHTA and FQGNSA. The CDR3 covers 15 residues. The CDR3: CAGSTSGKPQETQYF. The CDR3 DNA follows: TGTGCCGGTTCGACTAGCGGCAAGCCCCAAGAGACCCAGTACTTC.

This clonotype was picked up many times. This chain joins TRBV29-1 and TRBJ1-1; maybe TRBD1 (5 bases). Deletions cut 5 bases from V and 6 bases from J, with 19 bases between. CDR3 length: 14 amino acids. From germline, CDR1 is SQVTM and CDR2 ANQGSEA. The CDR3 protein is CSVYLTDLRAEAFF. The DNA for the CDR3 is TGCAGCGTTTACTTGACAGATCTGAGGGCTGAAGCTTTCTTT.

This clonotype was counted between two and nine times. The chain is built from TRBV7-9 and TRBJ2-5; TRBD2 is a possible D gene (5 bases). Germline CDR1 reads SEHNR; CDR2 reads FQNEAQ (reference sequence). V was shortened by 5 bases and J by 3 bases, with 19 bases between the two germline ends. There are 16 residues in the CDR3. The DNA of the CDR3 is TGTGCCAGCAGCCAACGTAGTGGACTTCCTAAAGAGACCCAGTACTTC. Translation: CASSQRSGLPKETQYF.

DNA of the CDR3: TGTGCCATCAGTGAGGGACCACCAATGGGGGCGAACTACGAGCAGTACTTC. Amino acid sequence: CAISEGPPMGANYEQYF. This chain uses TRBV10-3 with TRBJ2-7, with D perhaps TRBD1 (6 bases). Germline CDR1 is ENHRY and CDR2 is SYGVKD. CDR3 length equals 17 residues. V was clipped by 2 bases and J by 3 bases, with 20 bases between them.

This chain joins TRBV2 and TRBJ2-7; D is unclear. Trimming left V 5 bases short and J 3 bases short, with 8 bases between. Germline V CDR1 and CDR2: SNHLY, FYNNEI. The CDR3 runs 12 residues. The CDR3 reads CASSYRHYEQYF. CDR3 bases: TGTGCCAGCAGTTATCGACACTACGAGCAGTACTTC.

This clonotype came up many times. The rearrangement uses TRBV29-1 and TRBJ1-1; a possible D gene is TRBD1 (5 bases). V lost 0 bases and J lost 1, with 12 bases in between. This CDR3 contains 15 residues. In germline, CDR1 is SQVTM, CDR2 ANQGSEA. The CDR3 sequence is CSVEDFLTGNTEAFF. The CDR3 DNA reads TGCAGCGTTGAAGATTTCCTTACAGGGAACACTGAAGCTTTCTTT.

V gene TRBV29-1 combines with J gene TRBJ2-7; 12 nucleotides match TRBD1. The germline V gene encodes CDR1 SQVTM and CDR2 ANQGSEA. J lost 0 bases, V lost 3 bases, and 9 bases had no gene match. The CDR3 runs 17 residues. The CDR3 loop is CSVEVGTGGGLSYEQYF. The CDR3 DNA reads TGCAGCGTTGAGGTTGGGACAGGGGGCGGACTCTCCTACGAGCAGTACTTC.

The rearrangement uses TRBV2 and TRBJ1-1, with D possibly matching TRBD1 (6 bases). CDR1 and CDR2 from the germline V gene are SNHLY and FYNNEI. The CDR3 runs 13 residues. V lost 7 bases to trimming and J lost 5 bases, with 14 bases between them. The CDR3 here is CASKKDRITEAFF. Here the CDR3 DNA reads TGTGCCAGCAAAAAAGACAGGATAACTGAAGCTTTCTTT.

V gene TRBV12-5 combines with J gene TRBJ2-7; 7 bases line up with TRBD2. Losses at the gene ends were 7 bases for V and 2 bases for J; bases not matched to a gene: 8. The CDR3 has 14 amino acids. CDR1 and CDR2 (germline): LGHNT, FRNRAP. As DNA, the CDR3 is TGTGCTAGTGCCATGGGAGGGTCGACCTACGAGCAGTACTTC. It encodes CASAMGGSTYEQYF.

This clonotype showed up many times. The chain uses TRBV19 and TRBJ2-7, with unresolved D. Germline assignment: CDR1 LNHDA and CDR2 SQIVND (reference sequence). This CDR3 is 9 amino acids long. The V gene lost 11 bases and the J gene lost 3 bases, with 5 bases spanning the gap. CDR3 sequence: CARIYEQYF. The CDR3 nucleotides read TGTGCCCGGATCTACGAGCAGTACTTC.

On this clonotype: One end of the junction fails to match germline, which may point to a read error. The chain joins TRBV15 to TRBJ2-6; D possibly corresponds to TRBD1 (8 bases). Per germline, CDR1 LNHNV and CDR2 YYDKDF (reference sequence). The CDR3 covers 13 residues. Here the CDR3 DNA reads TGTGCCACCAGCGGGCACAGGGGGGGAACTGAAGCTTTC. Amino acid sequence: CATSGHRGGTEAF. The complete variable domain, with remaining parts taken from reference TRBV15 and TRBJ2-6, reads DAMVIQNPRYQVTQFGKPVTLSCSQTLNHNVMYWYQQKSSQAPKLLFHYYDKDFNNEADTPDNFQSRRPNTSFCFLDIRSPGLGDTAMYLCATSGHRGGTEAFGAGSRLTVL.

CDR3 region: CASSQGGLAEQYF. The CDR3 DNA sequence: TGTGCCAGCAGCCAAGGGGGGCTCGCCGAGCAGTACTTC. The chain couples TRBV7-9 to TRBJ2-7; D assignment may be TRBD1 or TRBD2 (6 bases each). V was pared by 5 bases and J by 6 bases, with 14 bases between. CDR3 length equals 13 residues. Germline V lookup: CDR1 SEHNR, CDR2 FQNEAQ (reference sequence).

This clonotype was recorded a few times. The chain recombines TRBV7-2 with TRBJ2-7; 9 bases fit TRBD1. The CDR3 spans 14 residues. Per the germline V gene, CDR1 is SGHTA and CDR2 is FQGNSA. The trim removed 11 bases at V and 7 bases at J, leaving 15 bases unmatched. CDR3 loop: CAWSGRDRAWEQYF. As DNA, the CDR3 is TGTGCCTGGAGTGGTCGGGACAGGGCGTGGGAGCAGTACTTC.

This clonotype was seen only a few times. The chain combines TRBV7-9 with TRBJ2-5; the D is unclear. V was trimmed by 4 bases and J by 0 bases, leaving 9 bases between them. The CDR3 is 14 residues long. Germline CDR1 and CDR2: SEHNR and FQNEAQ (reference sequence). The CDR3 DNA reads as TGTGCCAGCAGCTCCAGATCGTACCAAGAGACCCAGTACTTC. Its translation: CASSSRSYQETQYF.

J is TRBJ1-1 and V is TRBV14; a possible D gene is TRBD1 (5 bases). The CDR3 length is 14 residues. V lost 2 bases and J lost 4, with 11 bases in between. Looked up from germline, CDR1 is SGHDN and CDR2 is FVKESK. CDR3 bases: TGTGCCAGCAGCCAAACGACGGGACTCACTGAAGCTTTCTTT. Translating gives CASSQTTGLTEAFF.

Worth noting for this clonotype: No DNA is shown, since the ends of the CDR3 on it are uncertain; the CDR3 is the one TCRdb lists. The V call is TRBV6-5, the J call TRBJ1-4; the table gives TRBD1 as D, unverified against the DNA. Germline CDR1 is MNHEY and CDR2 is SVGAGI. The CDR3 has 17 amino acids, counting both end residues. The CDR3 loop is CASSFFGHPATNEKLFF.

Points on this clonotype: At one of its ends the junction is not consistent with the germline gene, which may arise from a read error. The chain links TRBV7-9 to TRBJ1-1; D remains ambiguous. The CDR3 extends over 15 amino acids. From germline, CDR1 is SEHNR and CDR2 FQNEAQ (reference sequence). The chain's CDR3 is CASTPPQVMNTEVFF. As DNA, the CDR3 is TGTGCCAGCACCCCTCCACAAGTCATGAACACTGAAGTTTTCTTT.

The rearrangement uses TRBV10-3 and TRBJ2-7, with 8 bases lining up with TRBD2. The V gene's germline CDR1 is ENHRY and CDR2 SYGVKD. With 2 bases clipped from V and 5 bases from J, the junction kept 8 bases outside the gene matches. CDR3 size: 15 residues. This chain's CDR3 is CAISEGTSGNNEQYF. CDR3 nucleotides: TGTGCCATCAGTGAGGGTACTAGCGGCAACAACGAGCAGTACTTC.

This rearrangement joins TRBV2 to TRBJ1-1; D call uncertain. Trimming took off 3 bases at V and 12 bases at J, with 14 bases between the two ends. The length of the CDR3 is 12 residues. Germline V CDR1 and CDR2: SNHLY, FYNNEI. The CDR3 nucleotides read TGTGCCAGCAGTGAGGGCGGGAAAGTAACTTTCTTT. Translation gives CASSEGGKVTFF.